The clone carrying this T cell receptor beta chain was recorded a few times. No antigen is known for it. This entry is derived from a study of blood T cells in healthy people across ages. Study outcomes and limitations: While age rose, TCR beta diversity per million T cells dropped in a roughly linear way. More naive CD4+ cells and higher diversity were found in long-lived than in aged donors. Estimated diversity across one million T cells was deemed an underestimate. The lack of PBMC sorting stopped any conclusive naive versus antigen-experienced comparison.

Combining a sample-barcoded 5' primer with a J-beta primer mix, a second PCR ran for about 6 to 11 cycles. TCRdb called the 5' RACE reads again in MiXCR, with one record for every CDR3 protein. This sample has approximately 800,000 distinct CDR3 sequences, with around 36% found just once. V lost 3 bases and J lost 0, with 8 bases in between. The CDR3 spans 14 residues. CDR1 is MGHRA, CDR2 YSYEKL, per germline. The chain uses TRBV4-1 and TRBJ1-1, with D maybe TRBD1 (6 bases). The sequenced sample consisted of blood. The origin of this receptor is a young man in good health. The CDR3 DNA is TGCGCCAGCAGCCAGAGGGGGTTGAACACTGAAGCTTTCTTT. Translation: CASSQRGLNTEAFF.